The rows below give T cell receptor beta chains drawn from one sample of a study of CD8 T cells in Susac syndrome. TCRdb ran MiXCR on the immunoSEQ multiplex PCR reads and lists one entry per CDR3 protein. This sample has about 49,000 distinct CDR3 sequences, with 93% found just once. Sequencing was done on a sample of CD8+ T cells from PBMCs. These receptors were obtained from a human donor in good health. The conserved cysteine and the conserved F or W are not part of the CDR3 here.

V gene: TRBV20-1; J gene: TRBJ2-7; CDR3 protein: SARGIAGDRYEQY
V gene: TRBV25-1; J gene: TRBJ1-1; CDR3 protein: ASQTGTEAF
V gene: TRBV2; J gene: TRBJ2-7; CDR3 protein: ASSRTSGYHEQY
V gene: TRBV15; J gene: TRBJ2-7; CDR3 protein: ATSPTSGQISYEQY
V gene: TRBV27; J gene: TRBJ2-5; CDR3 protein: ASSLSGQGPQETQY
V gene: TRBV3-1; J gene: TRBJ2-7; CDR3 protein: ASSRGTLEQY
V gene: TRBV6-2/TRBV6-3; J gene: TRBJ2-7; CDR3 protein: ASSPDEAINEQY
V gene: TRBV10-1; J gene: TRBJ2-7; CDR3 protein: ASSSTGTDEQY
V gene: TRBV7-9; J gene: TRBJ2-7; CDR3 protein: ASSLGGTGAEQY
V gene: TRBV4-1; J gene: TRBJ2-1; CDR3 protein: ASSQVAQISNEQF
V gene: TRBV7-2; J gene: TRBJ2-7; CDR3 protein: ASSTASGVLYEQY
V gene: TRBV12-3/TRBV12-4; J gene: TRBJ2-5; CDR3 protein: ASSLGPPETQY
V gene: TRBV13; J gene: TRBJ2-7; CDR3 protein: ASSTVGFSGEQY
V gene: TRBV27; J gene: TRBJ2-1; CDR3 protein: ASSLHSYNEQF
V gene: TRBV28; J gene: TRBJ1-1; CDR3 protein: ASTSIAGITEAF